The entry below gives a single TCR beta chain sequence along with its context. The data were taken from a study of blood T cell repertoires in COVID-19. V lost 5 bases to trimming and J lost 1 base, with 8 bases between them. The CDR3 runs to 13 residues. Original analysis: Cell counts per sample came from amplifying reference gene primers. Clones were sequenced by immunoSEQ multiplex PCR, and TCRdb holds only the in-frame ones, with some missing. V, J and clone size were drawn from that table, and D and trimming were deduced from the DNA. The profile shows about 210,000 clones, less than 85% of them singletons.

The sample consisted of peripheral blood. The J gene is TRBJ1-1, the V gene TRBV12-3 or TRBV12-4; D is ambiguous. The clonotype comes from a woman aged 70 to 79 with acute or convalescent COVID-19. Here the CDR3 reads CASSQEPNTEAFF. The CDR3 DNA reads as TGTGCCAGCAGTCAGGAACCGAACACTGAAGCTTTCTTT.